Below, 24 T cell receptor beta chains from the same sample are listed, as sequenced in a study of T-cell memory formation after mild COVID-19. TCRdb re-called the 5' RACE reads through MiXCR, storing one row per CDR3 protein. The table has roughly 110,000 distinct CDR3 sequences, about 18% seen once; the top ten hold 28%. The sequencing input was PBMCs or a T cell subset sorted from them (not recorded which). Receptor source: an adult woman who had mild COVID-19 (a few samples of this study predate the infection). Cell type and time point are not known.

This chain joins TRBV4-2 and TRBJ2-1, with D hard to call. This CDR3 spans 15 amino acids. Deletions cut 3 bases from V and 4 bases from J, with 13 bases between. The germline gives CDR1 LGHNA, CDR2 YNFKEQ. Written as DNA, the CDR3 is TGTGCCAGCAGCCAGGCTTACCAGGAGTACAATGAGCAGTTCTTC. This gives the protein CASSQAYQEYNEQFF.

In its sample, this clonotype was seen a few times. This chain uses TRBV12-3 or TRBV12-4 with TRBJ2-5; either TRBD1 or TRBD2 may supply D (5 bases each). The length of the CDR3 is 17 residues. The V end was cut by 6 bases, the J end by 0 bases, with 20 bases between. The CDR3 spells CASSQHWDRSHQETQYF. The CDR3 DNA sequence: TGTGCCAGCAGCCAACATTGGGACCGAAGTCACCAAGAGACCCAGTACTTC.

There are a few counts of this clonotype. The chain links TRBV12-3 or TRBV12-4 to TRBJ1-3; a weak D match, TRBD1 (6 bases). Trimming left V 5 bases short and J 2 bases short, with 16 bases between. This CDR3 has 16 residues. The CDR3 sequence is CASSPWTVGAGNTIYF. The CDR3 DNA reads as TGTGCCAGCAGTCCGTGGACAGTTGGCGCTGGAAACACCATATATTTT.

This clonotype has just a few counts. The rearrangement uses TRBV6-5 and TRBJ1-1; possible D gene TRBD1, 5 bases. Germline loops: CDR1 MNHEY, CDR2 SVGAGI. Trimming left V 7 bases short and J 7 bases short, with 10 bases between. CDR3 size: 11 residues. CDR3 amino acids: CASNRGHEAFF. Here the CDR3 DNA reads TGTGCCAGCAACCGGGGCCATGAAGCTTTCTTT.

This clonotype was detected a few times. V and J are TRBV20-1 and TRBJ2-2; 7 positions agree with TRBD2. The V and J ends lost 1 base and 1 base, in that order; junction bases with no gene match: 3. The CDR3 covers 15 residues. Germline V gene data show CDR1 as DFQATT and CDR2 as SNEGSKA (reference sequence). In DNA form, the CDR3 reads TGCAGTGCTAGAGGACTAGCTGAGAACACCGGGGAGCTGTTTTTT. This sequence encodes CSARGLAENTGELFF.

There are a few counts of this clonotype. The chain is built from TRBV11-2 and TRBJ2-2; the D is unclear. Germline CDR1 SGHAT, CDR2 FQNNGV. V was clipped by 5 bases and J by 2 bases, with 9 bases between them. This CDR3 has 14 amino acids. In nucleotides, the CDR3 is TGTGCCAGCAGCCTTATCCGAAACACCGGGGAGCTGTTTTTT. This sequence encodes CASSLIRNTGELFF.

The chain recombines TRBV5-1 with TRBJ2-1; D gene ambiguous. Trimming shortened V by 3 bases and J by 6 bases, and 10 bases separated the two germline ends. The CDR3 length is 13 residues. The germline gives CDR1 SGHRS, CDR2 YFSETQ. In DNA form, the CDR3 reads TGCGCCAGCAGCTATGAGGAAAGCAATGAGCAGTTCTTC. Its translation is CASSYEESNEQFF.

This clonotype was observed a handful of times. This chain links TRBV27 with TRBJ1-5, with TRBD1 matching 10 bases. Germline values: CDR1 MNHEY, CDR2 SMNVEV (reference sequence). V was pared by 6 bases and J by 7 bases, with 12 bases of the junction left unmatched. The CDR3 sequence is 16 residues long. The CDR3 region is CASSPSGTGVWQPQHF. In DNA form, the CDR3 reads TGTGCCAGCAGCCCAAGCGGGACAGGGGTTTGGCAGCCCCAGCATTTT.

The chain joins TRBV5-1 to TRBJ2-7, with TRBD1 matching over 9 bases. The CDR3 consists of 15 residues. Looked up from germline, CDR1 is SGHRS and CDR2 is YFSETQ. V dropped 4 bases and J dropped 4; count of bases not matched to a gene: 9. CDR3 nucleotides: TGCGCCAGCAGCGTAACGACAGGGGGAGGTTACGAGCAGTACTTC. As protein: CASSVTTGGGYEQYF. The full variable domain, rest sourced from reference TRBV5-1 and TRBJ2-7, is KAGVTQTPRYLIKTRGQQVTLSCSPISGHRSVSWYQQTPGQGLQFLFEYFSETQRNKGNFPGRFSGRQFSNSRSEMNVSTLELGDSALYLCASSVTTGGGYEQYFGPGTRLTVT.

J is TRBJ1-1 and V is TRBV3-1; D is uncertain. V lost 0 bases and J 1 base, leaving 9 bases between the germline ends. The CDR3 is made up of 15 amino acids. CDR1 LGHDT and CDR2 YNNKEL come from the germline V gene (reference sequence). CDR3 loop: CASSQERRRNTEAFF. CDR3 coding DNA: TGTGCCAGCAGCCAAGAACGTCGTAGGAACACTGAAGCTTTCTTT.

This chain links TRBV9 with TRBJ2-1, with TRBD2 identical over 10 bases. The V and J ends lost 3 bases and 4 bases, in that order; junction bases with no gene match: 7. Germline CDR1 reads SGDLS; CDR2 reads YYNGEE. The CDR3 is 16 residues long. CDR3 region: CASSGWTSGDYNEQFF. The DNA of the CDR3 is TGTGCCAGCAGCGGTTGGACTAGCGGAGATTACAATGAGCAGTTCTTC.

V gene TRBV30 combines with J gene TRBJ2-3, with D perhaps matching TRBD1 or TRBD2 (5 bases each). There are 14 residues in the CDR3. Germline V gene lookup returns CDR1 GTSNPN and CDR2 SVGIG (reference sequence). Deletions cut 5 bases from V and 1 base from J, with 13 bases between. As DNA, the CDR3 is TGTGCCTGGTCAAGGGACCGCGGCACAGATACGCAGTATTTT. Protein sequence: CAWSRDRGTDTQYF.

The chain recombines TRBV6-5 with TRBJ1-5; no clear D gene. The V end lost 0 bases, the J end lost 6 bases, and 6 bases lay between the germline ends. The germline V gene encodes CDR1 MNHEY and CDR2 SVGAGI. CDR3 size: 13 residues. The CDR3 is CASSYSIGQPQHF. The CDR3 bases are TGTGCCAGCAGTTACTCGATAGGTCAGCCCCAGCATTTT.

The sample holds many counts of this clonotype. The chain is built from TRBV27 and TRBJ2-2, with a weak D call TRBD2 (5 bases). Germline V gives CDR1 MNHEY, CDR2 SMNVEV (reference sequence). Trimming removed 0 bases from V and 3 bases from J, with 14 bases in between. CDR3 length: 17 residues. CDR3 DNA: TGTGCCAGCAGTTTATCGGGCCGGGGTTACCACACCGGGGAGCTGTTTTTT. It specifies CASSLSGRGYHTGELFF.

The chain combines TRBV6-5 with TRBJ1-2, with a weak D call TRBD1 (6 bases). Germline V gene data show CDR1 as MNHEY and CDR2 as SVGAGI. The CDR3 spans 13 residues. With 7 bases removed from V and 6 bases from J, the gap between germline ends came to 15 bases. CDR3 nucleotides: TGTGCCAGCATGCCGGGACACAGGGATGGCTACACCTTC. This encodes CASMPGHRDGYTF.

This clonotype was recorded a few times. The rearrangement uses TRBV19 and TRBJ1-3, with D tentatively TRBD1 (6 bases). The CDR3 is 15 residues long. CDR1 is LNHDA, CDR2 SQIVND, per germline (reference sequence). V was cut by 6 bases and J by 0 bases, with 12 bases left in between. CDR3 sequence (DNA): TGTGCCAGTAGCACGACAGGAGCCTCTGGAAACACCATATATTTT. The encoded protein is CASSTTGASGNTIYF.

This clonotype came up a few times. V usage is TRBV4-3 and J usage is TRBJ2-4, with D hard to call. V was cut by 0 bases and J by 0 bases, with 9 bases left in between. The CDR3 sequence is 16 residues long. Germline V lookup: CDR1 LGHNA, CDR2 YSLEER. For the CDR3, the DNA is TGCGCCAGCAGCCAAGATCTTCGGGTAGCCAAAAACATTCAGTACTTC. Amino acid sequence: CASSQDLRVAKNIQYF.

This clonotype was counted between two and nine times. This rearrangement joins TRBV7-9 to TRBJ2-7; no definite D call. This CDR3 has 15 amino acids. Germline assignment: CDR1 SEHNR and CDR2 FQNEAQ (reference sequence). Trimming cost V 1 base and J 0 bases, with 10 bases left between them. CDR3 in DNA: TGTGCCAGCAGCTTAGGGGAAGGTGGCTCCTACGAGCAGTACTTC. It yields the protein CASSLGEGGSYEQYF.

The CDR3 spells CARTFYYEQYF. The CDR3 DNA reads as TGTGCCAGAACCTTCTATTACGAGCAGTACTTC. The gene calls are TRBV25-1 and TRBJ2-7, with unresolved D. Trimming cost V 9 bases and J 4 bases, with 10 bases left between them. The CDR3 has 11 amino acids. Germline loops: CDR1 MGHDK, CDR2 SYGVNS.

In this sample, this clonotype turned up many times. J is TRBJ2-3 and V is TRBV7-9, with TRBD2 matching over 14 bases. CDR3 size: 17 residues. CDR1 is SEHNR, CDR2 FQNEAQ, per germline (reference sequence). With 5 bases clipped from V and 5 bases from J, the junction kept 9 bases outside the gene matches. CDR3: CASSPPPGLAGGDTQYF. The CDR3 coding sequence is TGTGCCAGCAGCCCCCCGCCCGGACTAGCGGGAGGAGATACGCAGTATTTT.

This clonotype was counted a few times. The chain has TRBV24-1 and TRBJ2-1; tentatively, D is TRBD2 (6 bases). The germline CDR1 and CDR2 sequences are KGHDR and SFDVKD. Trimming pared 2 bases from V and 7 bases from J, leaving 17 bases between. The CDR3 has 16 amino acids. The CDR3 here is CATSDYKSGRQNEQFF. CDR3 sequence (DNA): TGTGCCACCAGTGATTATAAGTCCGGGAGACAGAATGAGCAGTTCTTC.

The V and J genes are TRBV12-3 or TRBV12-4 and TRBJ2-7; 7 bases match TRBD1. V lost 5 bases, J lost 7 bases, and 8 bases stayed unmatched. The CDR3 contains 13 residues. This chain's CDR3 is CASSPPTGWEQYF. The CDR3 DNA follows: TGTGCCAGCAGTCCGCCGACAGGGTGGGAGCAGTACTTC.

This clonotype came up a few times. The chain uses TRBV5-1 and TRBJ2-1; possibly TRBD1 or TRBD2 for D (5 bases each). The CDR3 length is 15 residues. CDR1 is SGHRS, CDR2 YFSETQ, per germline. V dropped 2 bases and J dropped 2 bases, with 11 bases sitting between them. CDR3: CASSFRDPTYNEQFF. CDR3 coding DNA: TGCGCCAGCAGCTTCCGGGACCCTACCTACAATGAGCAGTTCTTC.

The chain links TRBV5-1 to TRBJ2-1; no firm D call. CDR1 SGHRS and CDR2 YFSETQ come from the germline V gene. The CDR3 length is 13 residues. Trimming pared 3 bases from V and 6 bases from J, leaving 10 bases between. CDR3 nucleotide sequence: TGCGCCAGCAGCTGGCGGCCCCCCAATGAGCAGTTCTTC. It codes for CASSWRPPNEQFF.